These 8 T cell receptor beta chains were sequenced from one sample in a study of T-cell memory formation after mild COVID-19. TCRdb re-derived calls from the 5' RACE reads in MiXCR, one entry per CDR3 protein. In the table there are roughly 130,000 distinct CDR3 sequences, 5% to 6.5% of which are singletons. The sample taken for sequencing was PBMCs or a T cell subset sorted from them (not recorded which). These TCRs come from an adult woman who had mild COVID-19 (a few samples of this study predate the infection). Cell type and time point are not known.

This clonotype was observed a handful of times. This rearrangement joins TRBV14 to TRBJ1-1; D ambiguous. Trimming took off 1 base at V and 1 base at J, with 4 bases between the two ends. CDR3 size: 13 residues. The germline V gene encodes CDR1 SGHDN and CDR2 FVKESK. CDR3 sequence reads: CASSQVKNTEAFF. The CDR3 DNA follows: TGTGCCAGCAGCCAAGTTAAGAACACTGAAGCTTTCTTT.

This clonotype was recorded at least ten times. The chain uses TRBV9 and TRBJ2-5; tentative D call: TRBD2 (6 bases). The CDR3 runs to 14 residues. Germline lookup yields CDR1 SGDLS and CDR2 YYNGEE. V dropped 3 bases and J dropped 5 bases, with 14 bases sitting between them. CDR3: CASSERLVSETQYF. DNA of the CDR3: TGTGCCAGCAGCGAACGACTAGTATCGGAGACCCAGTACTTC.

CDR3 region: CASSLGPGGGNYGYTF. The CDR3 DNA reads TGTGCCAGCAGCCTCGGGCCAGGGGGTGGGAACTATGGCTACACCTTC. This rearrangement joins TRBV3-1 to TRBJ1-2; 7 bases agree with TRBD1. Trimming removed 4 bases from V and 2 bases from J; junction bases left unmatched: 10. The CDR3 is made up of 16 amino acids. The germline gives CDR1 LGHDT, CDR2 YNNKEL (reference sequence).

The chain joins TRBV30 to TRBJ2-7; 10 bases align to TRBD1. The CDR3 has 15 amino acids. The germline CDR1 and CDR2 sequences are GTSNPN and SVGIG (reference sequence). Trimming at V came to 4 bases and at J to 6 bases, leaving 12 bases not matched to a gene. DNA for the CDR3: TGTGCCTGGACCAAGGCCGGGACAGGGGCGGGCGAGCAGTACTTC. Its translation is CAWTKAGTGAGEQYF.

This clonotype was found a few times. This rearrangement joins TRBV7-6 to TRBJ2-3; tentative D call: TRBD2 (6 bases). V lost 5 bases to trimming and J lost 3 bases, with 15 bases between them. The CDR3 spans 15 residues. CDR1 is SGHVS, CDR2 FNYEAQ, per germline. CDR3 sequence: CASSPGGAGTDTQYF. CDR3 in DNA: TGTGCCAGCAGCCCGGGCGGGGCAGGAACAGATACGCAGTATTTT.

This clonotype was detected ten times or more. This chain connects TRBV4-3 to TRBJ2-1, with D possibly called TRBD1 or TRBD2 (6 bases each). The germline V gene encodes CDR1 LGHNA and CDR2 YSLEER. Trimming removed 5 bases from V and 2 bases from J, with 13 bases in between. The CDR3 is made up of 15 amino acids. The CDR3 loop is CASSEGGATYNEQFF. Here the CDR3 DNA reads TGCGCCAGCAGCGAGGGGGGAGCGACCTACAATGAGCAGTTCTTC.

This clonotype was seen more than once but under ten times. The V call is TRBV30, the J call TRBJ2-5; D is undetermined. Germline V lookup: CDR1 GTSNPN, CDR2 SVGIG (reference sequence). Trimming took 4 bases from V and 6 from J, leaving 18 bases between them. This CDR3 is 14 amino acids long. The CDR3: CAWNFDPLGKTQYF. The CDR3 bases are TGTGCCTGGAACTTCGACCCTTTGGGAAAGACCCAGTACTTC.

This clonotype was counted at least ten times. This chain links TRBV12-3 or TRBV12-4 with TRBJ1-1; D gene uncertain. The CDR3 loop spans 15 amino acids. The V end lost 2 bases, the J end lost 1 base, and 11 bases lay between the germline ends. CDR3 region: CASSLLRPGNTEAFF. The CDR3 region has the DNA TGTGCCAGCAGTTTACTGCGCCCGGGGAACACTGAAGCTTTCTTT.